The T cell receptor beta chain under discussion was sequenced for a study of cytomegalovirus exposure and HLA in healthy donors. Study-wide points: Reports indicate that TCR beta sequences accurately predicted the HLA-A and HLA-B alleles of most subjects.

On this clone: The antigen is unknown.

Trimming stripped 3 bases from V and 2 bases from J, with 14 bases between. CDR1 and CDR2 from the germline V gene are SGHRS and YFSETQ. This CDR3 spans 15 amino acids. The PCR had 60 Vbeta and 13 Jbeta primers. Here immunoSEQ multiplex PCR was the method, and the copy in TCRdb shows in-frame clones only, minus some. The table for this sample gives approximately 110,000 clones. This receptor was identified in a man aged 18 to 30 in good health and CMV-seronegative. The sample comprised PBMCs. The chain combines TRBV5-1 with TRBJ1-1; D is perhaps TRBD1 (6 bases). In DNA form, the CDR3 reads TGCGCCAGCAGCTCTCAGGGGAGCGAAAACACTGAAGCTTTCTTT. It translates to CASSSQGSENTEAFF.